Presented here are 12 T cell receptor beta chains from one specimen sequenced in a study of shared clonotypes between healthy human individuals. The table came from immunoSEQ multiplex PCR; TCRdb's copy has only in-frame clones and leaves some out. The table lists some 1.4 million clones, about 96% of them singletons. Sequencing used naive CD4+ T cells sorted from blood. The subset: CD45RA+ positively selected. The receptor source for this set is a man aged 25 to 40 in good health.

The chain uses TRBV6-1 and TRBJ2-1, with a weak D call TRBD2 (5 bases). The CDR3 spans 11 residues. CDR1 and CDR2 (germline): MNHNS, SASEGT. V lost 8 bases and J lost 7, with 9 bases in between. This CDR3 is CASRGINEQFF. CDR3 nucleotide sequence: TGTGCCAGCCGAGGGATAAATGAGCAGTTCTTC.

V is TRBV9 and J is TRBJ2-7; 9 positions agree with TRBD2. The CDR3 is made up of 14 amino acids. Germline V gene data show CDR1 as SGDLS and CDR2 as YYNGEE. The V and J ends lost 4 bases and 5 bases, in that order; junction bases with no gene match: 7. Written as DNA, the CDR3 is TGTGCCAGCAGCCCGCGGGGGGGCATGGACGAGCAGTACTTC. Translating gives CASSPRGGMDEQYF.

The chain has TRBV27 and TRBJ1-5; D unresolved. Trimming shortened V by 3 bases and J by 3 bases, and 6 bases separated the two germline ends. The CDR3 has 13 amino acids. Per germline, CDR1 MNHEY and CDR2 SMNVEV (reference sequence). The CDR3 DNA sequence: TGTGCCAGCAGTTTGGCGGACAATCAGCCCCAGCATTTT. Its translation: CASSLADNQPQHF.

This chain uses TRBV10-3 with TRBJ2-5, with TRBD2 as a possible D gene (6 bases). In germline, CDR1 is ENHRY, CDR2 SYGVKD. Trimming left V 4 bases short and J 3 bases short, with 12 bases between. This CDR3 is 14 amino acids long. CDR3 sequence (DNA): TGTGCCATCAGTGTAGTAGCGGAGGAAGAGACCCAGTACTTC. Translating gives CAISVVAEEETQYF.

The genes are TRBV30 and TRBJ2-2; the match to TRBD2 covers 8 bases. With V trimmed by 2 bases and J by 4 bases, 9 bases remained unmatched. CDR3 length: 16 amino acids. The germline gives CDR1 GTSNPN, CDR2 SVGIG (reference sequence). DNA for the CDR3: TGTGCCTGGAGTCCCCCGAAGCGGGGGATCACCGGGGAGCTGTTTTTT. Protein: CAWSPPKRGITGELFF.

The CDR3 nucleotides read TGTGCCAGCAGTGAGCAATACAGGGGGCTGTTTTTT. It specifies CASSEQYRGLFF. The V call is TRBV6-1, the J call TRBJ1-4; TRBD1 matches 8 bases. The V gene's germline CDR1 is MNHNS and CDR2 SASEGT. The CDR3 has 12 residues. The V and J ends lost 3 bases and 14 bases, in that order; junction bases with no gene match: 5.

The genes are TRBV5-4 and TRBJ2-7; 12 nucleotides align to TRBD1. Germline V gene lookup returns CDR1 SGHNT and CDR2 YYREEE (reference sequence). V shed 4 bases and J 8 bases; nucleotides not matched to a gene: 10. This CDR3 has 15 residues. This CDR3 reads CASSPRDRGRGKQYF. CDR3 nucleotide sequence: TGTGCCAGCAGCCCCCGGGACAGGGGGCGGGGAAAGCAGTACTTC.

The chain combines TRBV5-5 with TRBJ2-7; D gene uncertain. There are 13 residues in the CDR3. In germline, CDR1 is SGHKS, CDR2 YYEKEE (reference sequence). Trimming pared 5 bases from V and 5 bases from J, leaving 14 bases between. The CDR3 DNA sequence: TGTGCCAGCAGTCCTCTCGGGCCGAACGAGCAGTACTTC. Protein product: CASSPLGPNEQYF.

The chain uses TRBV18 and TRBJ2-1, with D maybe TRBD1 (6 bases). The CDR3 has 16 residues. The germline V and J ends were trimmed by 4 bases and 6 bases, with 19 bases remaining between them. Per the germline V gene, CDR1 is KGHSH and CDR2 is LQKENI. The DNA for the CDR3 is TGTGCCAGCTCACTAAGCCTGACAGGTTGGAGCAATGAGCAGTTCTTC. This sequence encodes CASSLSLTGWSNEQFF.

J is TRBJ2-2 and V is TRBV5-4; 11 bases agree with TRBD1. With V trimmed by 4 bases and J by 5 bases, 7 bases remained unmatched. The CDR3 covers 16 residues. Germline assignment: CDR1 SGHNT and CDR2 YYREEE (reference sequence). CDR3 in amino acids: CASSLPGQGVTGELFF. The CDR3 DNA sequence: TGTGCCAGCAGCCTACCGGGACAGGGGGTAACCGGGGAGCTGTTTTTT.

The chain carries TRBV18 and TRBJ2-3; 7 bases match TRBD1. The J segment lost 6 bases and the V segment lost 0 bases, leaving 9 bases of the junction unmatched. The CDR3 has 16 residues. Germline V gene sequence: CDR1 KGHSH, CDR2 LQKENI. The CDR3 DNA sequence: TGTGCCAGCTCACCACCTCGGGCAGGGGGAACGGATACGCAGTATTTT. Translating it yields CASSPPRAGGTDTQYF.

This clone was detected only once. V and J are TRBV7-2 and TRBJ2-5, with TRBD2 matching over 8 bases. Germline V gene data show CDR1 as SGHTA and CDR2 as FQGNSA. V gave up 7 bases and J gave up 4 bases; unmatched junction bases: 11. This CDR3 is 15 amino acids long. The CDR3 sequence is CASNKAGESLETQYF. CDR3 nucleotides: TGTGCCAGCAACAAAGCGGGAGAGTCTTTAGAGACCCAGTACTTC.